This T cell receptor (beta chain) emerged from a study of blood T cell repertoires in COVID-19. The CDR3 has 12 amino acids. Per the germline V gene, CDR1 is MNHEY and CDR2 is SVGEGT. Here immunoSEQ multiplex PCR was the method, and the copy in TCRdb shows in-frame clones only, minus some. The sample has 150,000 to 200,000 clones; around four fifths are singletons. Points on this clone: One end of the junction does not line up with germline, which may come from a read error. Different DNA sequences within this sample yield the same CDR3.

The TCR was taken from a man between 60 and 70 years old with COVID-19, enrolled during active disease. Sequencing used peripheral blood. The chain links TRBV6-2 or TRBV6-3 to TRBJ1-6; D gene ambiguous. CDR3 bases: TGTGCCAGCAGTTTCGGGAATTCACCCCTCCACTTC. This encodes CASSFGNSPLHF.